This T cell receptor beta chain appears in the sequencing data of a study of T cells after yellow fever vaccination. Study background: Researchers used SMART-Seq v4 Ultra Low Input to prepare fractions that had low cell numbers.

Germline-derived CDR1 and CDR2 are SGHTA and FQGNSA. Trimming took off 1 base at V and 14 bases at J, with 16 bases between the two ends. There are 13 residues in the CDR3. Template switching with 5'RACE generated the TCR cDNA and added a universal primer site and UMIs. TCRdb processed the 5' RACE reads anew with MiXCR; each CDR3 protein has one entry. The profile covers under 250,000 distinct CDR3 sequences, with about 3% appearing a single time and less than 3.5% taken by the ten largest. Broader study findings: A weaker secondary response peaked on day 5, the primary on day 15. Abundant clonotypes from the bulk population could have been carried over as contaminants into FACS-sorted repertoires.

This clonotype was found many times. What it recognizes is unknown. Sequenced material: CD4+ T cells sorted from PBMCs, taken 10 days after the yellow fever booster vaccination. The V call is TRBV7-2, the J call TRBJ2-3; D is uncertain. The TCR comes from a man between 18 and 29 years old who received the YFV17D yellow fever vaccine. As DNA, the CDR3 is TGTGCCAGCAGCTTAGATCTAAGAATCCCCGGGTATTTT. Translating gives CASSLDLRIPGYF.